Listed below are T cell receptor beta chains from one sample, sequenced in a study of blood T cell repertoires in COVID-19. Assay used: immunoSEQ multiplex PCR; TCRdb lists only in-frame clones, some missing. The sample shows about 260,000 clones, over 80% of them seen only once. Sequenced input: PBMCs or T cells enriched from blood (not recorded which). These receptors all come from a woman in her 30s with acute COVID-19. The CDR3 runs from the conserved cysteine through the conserved F or W. D genes are given only for firm matches. Size values are once, few and many counts, or a class for expanded clones, and some rows have none.

>-|TRBD1|TRBJ2-7|TRBV4-1
TGCGCCAGCAGCCAATCCGGGACAGGGGTCCCCTACGAGCAGTACTTC
CASSQSGTGVPYEQYF
>-|TRBD1|TRBJ1-2|TRBV3-1/TRBV3-2
TGTGCCAGCAGCCTTCTAGCACAGGGGGCCCGTGGCTACACCTTC
CASSLLAQGARGYTF
>-|-|TRBJ1-1|TRBV6-5
TGTGCCAGCAGGTCGGGGAGGAACACTGAAGCTTTCTTT
CASRSGRNTEAFF
>-|-|TRBJ1-3|TRBV28
TGTGCCAGCAGTCCCACTGGGGGAGGGGGAAACACCATATATTTT
CASSPTGGGGNTIYF
>-|TRBD1|TRBJ2-7|TRBV6-6
TGTGCCACCGCGGACAGGGCCGGGGAGCAGTACTTC
CATADRAGEQYF
>-|TRBD2|TRBJ2-7|TRBV6-2/TRBV6-3
TGTGCCAGCAGTAACGGACTACCAGCCGGGGGGTACGAGCAGTACTTC
CASSNGLPAGGYEQYF
>-|TRBD2|TRBJ2-4|TRBV9
TGTGCCAGCAGCGTAACTAGCGGGGGAGGGAACATTCAGTACTTC
CASSVTSGGGNIQYF
>-|-|TRBJ2-7|TRBV19
TGTGCCAGTAGTATCTACGGGGGGCGCCCCTACGAGCAGTACTTC
CASSIYGGRPYEQYF
>-|TRBD1|TRBJ2-2|TRBV24-1
TGTGCCACCAGTGACCTTGGACAGGGGCTTAACACCGGGGAGCTGTTTTTT
CATSDLGQGLNTGELFF
>once|-|TRBJ1-1|TRBV6-4
TGTGCCAGCAGTGAAATACAGGGCCATAGAGCTTTCTTT
CASSEIQGHRAFF
>-|TRBD1|TRBJ2-7|TRBV19
TGTGCCAGTAGTATAGGACAGGGGGGATCCGAGCAGTACTTC
CASSIGQGGSEQYF
>-|-|TRBJ2-2|TRBV18
TGTGCCAGCTCTCACCAAGTAATCGGGTACCCCGGGGAGCTGTTTTTT
CASSHQVIGYPGELFF
>-|-|TRBJ2-5|TRBV5-3
TGTGCCAGAAGCTTGTGCGGAAGGGAGGTCCAAGAGACCCAGTACTTC
CARSLCGREVQETQYF
>-|-|TRBJ2-7|TRBV2
TGTGCCACCAAACCCGGCGGGACCTCTACGGAGCAGTACTTC
CATKPGGTSTEQYF
>-|TRBD2|TRBJ2-1|TRBV7-3
TGTGCCAGCAGCTCTACCGGGACTAGTTACAATGAGCAGTTCTTC
CASSSTGTSYNEQFF
>-|-|TRBJ2-7|TRBV7-9
TGTGCCAGCAGCTATGAACTGGCGGGCGAGCAGTACTTC
CASSYELAGEQYF
>-|TRBD1|TRBJ1-1|TRBV3-1/TRBV3-2
TGTGCCAGCAGCCCTATAGCAGGGGGTGGCCCTGAAGCTTTCTTT
CASSPIAGGGPEAFF
>once|-|TRBJ1-3|TRBV6-1
TGTGCCAGCAGTGAAGTCTTTGGCAACTCTGGAAACACCATATATTTT
CASSEVFGNSGNTIYF
>-|-|TRBJ2-2|TRBV7-3
TGTGCCAGCAGCCCGCGTATTTTTACGGGAGAGGACACCGGGGAGCTGTTTTTT
CASSPRIFTGEDTGELFF
>-|-|TRBJ1-5|TRBV24-1
TGTGCCACCAGTGTTGGGCCCAATCAGCCCCAGCATTTT
CATSVGPNQPQHF
>-|TRBD2|TRBJ2-1|TRBV7-3
TGTGCCAGCAGCTTAACGGGGCTAGCGGGAGGGAGCGATGAGCAGTTCTTC
CASSLTGLAGGSDEQFF
>-|TRBD1|TRBJ2-2|TRBV12-5
TGTGCTAGTGCCCCCCGGGACAGGGCCGGGGAGCTGTTTTTT
CASAPRDRAGELFF
>-|-|TRBJ2-7|TRBV29-1
TGCAGCGTCCGGTGGTCCTACGAGCAGTACTTC
CSVRWSYEQYF
>-|TRBD2|TRBJ2-1|TRBV5-1
TGCGCCAGCAGCTTGGCCGCGGCGGCGGGAGAGGGGCAAGAGCAGTTCTTC
CASSLAAAAGEGQEQFF
>-|TRBD1|TRBJ2-5|TRBV5-8
TGTGCCAGCAGGGCCGGGACAGGGGACCTTTTGACCCAGTACTTC
CASRAGTGDLLTQYF
>-|TRBD2|TRBJ2-2|TRBV30
TGTGCCTCTCGCCGGGCTAGCGGAATCACCGGGGAGCTGTTTTTT
CASRRASGITGELFF
>once|TRBD1|TRBJ1-1|TRBV29-1
TGCAGCGGTGGGACAGAAACGAACACTGAAGCTTTCTTT
CSGGTETNTEAFF
>-|-|TRBJ2-7|TRBV27
TGTGCCAGCAGTTTACCCCCCTATTACGAGCAGTACTTC
CASSLPPYYEQYF
>-|-|TRBJ1-5|TRBV6-1
TGTGCCAGCAGTGAATGGCAGAATCAGCCCCAGCATTTT
CASSEWQNQPQHF
>-|-|TRBJ2-7|TRBV10-3
TGTGCCATCAGTGAGTCTTTAGACTCCTCCTACGAGCAGTACTTC
CAISESLDSSYEQYF
>-|-|TRBJ1-4|TRBV29-1
TGCAGCGTTGGAGGGATGGCAACTAATGAAAAACTGTTTTTT
CSVGGMATNEKLFF
>-|-|TRBJ2-7|TRBV6-2/TRBV6-3
TGTGCCAGCAGCCCCTACAAGGGGACCTACGAGCAGTACTTC
CASSPYKGTYEQYF
>-|TRBD1|TRBJ1-6|TRBV10-3
TGTGCCATCAGTGAGTCGGGACAGGCGTCTAATTCACCCCTCCACTTT
CAISESGQASNSPLHF
>-|TRBD1|TRBJ1-5|TRBV6-5
TGTGCCAGCAGTTACAAGGGGGCAGGCAATCAGCCCCAGCATTTT
CASSYKGAGNQPQHF
>-|-|TRBJ2-1|TRBV7-9
TGTGCCAGCAGCTTAAAGGGGTGGGTCCGTGAGCAGTTCTTC
CASSLKGWVREQFF
>once|TRBD2|TRBJ2-1|TRBV19
TGTGCCAGTAGTATCCGGACTAGCGGGAGCTCCTACAATGAGCAGTTCTTC
CASSIRTSGSSYNEQFF
>-|TRBD1|TRBJ2-7|TRBV30
TGTGCCTGGAGTGCCGGGACAGGGGTCTACGAGCAGTACTTC
CAWSAGTGVYEQYF
>once|-|TRBJ1-6|TRBV9
TGTGCCAGCAACCAGGACAGCCATAATTCACCCCTCCACTTT
CASNQDSHNSPLHF
>-|-|TRBJ2-3|TRBV28
TGTGCCAGCAGTTTTGACCCACAGGGCTCTGGGCCAGATACGCAGTATTTT
CASSFDPQGSGPDTQYF
>-|-|TRBJ2-3|TRBV27
TGTGCCAGCAGTAAAGGACAGCGCACAGATACGCAGTATTTT
CASSKGQRTDTQYF
>once|-|TRBJ2-3|TRBV5-4
TGTGCCAGCAGCGCCGGGACTCAGTACTATACGCAGTATTTT
CASSAGTQYYTQYF
>-|-|TRBJ2-2|TRBV6-1
TGTGCCAGCAGTGAAAAATCCCGACTAGGAAGAGAGGAGCTGTTTTTT
CASSEKSRLGREELFF
>-|-|TRBJ2-2|TRBV7-8
TGTGCCAGCGTTAAGTTCGGGACTTCCCGACCGGGTAGTCCCGGGGAGCTGTTTTTT
CASVKFGTSRPGSPGELFF
>-|TRBD2|TRBJ2-7|TRBV6-6
TGTGCCTGCGGGAGGGAAAAATTAGGCGAGCAGTACTTC
CACGREKLGEQYF
>-|TRBD2|TRBJ2-1|TRBV9
TGTGCCAGCAAGGCGGGAGCTGAGGGCAATGAGCAGTTCTTC
CASKAGAEGNEQFF
>few|-|TRBJ2-2|TRBV27
TGTGCCAGCAGTTTGTCGGACAGATGGGCCACCGGGGAGCTGTTTTTT
CASSLSDRWATGELFF
>-|TRBD1|TRBJ1-4|TRBV28
TGTGCCAGCAGTTACACAACAGGGGCGGCTGAAAAACTGTTTTTT
CASSYTTGAAEKLFF
>few|TRBD1|TRBJ2-7|TRBV3-1/TRBV3-2
TGTGCCAGCAGCCAACGAGGGACAGTCTACGAGCAGTACTTC
CASSQRGTVYEQYF
>few|TRBD1|TRBJ1-3|TRBV5-8
TGTGCCAGCAGCAGGGACAGAGGGGACACCATATATTTT
CASSRDRGDTIYF
>-|-|TRBJ2-6|TRBV30
TGTGCCTCCTCACCTAACAGGTTCTCTGGGGCCAACGTCCTGACTTTC
CASSPNRFSGANVLTF
>-|TRBD1|TRBJ2-3|TRBV7-2
TGTGCCAGCAGCCCATACCGGGACAGGGGGGATACGCAGTATTTT
CASSPYRDRGDTQYF
>once|-|TRBJ1-1|TRBV7-3
TGTGCCAGCAGTTCCGCCGGGAACACTGAAGCTTTCTTT
CASSSAGNTEAFF
>-|TRBD2|TRBJ2-7|TRBV7-2
TGTGCCAGCAGCCCGCTTCCGGGACTAGCGGGACGCTCGAACGAGCAGTACTTC
CASSPLPGLAGRSNEQYF
>-|-|TRBJ1-5|TRBV19
TGTGCCAGTAGTCCTAACGGCGGGTTAAATCAGCCCCAGCATTTT
CASSPNGGLNQPQHF
>few|TRBD1|TRBJ2-1|TRBV28
TGTGCCAGCAGTGCCCAGGGGGCGGGCGATGAGCAGTTCTTC
CASSAQGAGDEQFF